This TCR beta chain was sequenced during a study of shared clonotypes between healthy human individuals. For the study at large: The composition of the donors was a couple of women and a few men aged 18 to 49. Points from the study as a whole: The sharing of about 5% of naive CD4 clonotypes was seen across a handful of donors. The diversity represented, both genetic and in exposure history, was limited by few donors.

Clones were sequenced by immunoSEQ multiplex PCR, and TCRdb holds only the in-frame ones, with some missing. Counted here are about 2.5 million clones, roughly 92% occurring once; the ten biggest clones make up 0.3% to 0.45%. This CDR3 comprises 14 residues. Trimming left V 6 bases short and J 7 bases short, with 18 bases between. Germline V lookup: CDR1 MNHEY, CDR2 SMNVEV (reference sequence). Concerning this clone itself: Its target is unknown.

The investigators split CD4+ cells into a CD45RA+ naive subset and a CD45RA-negative memory subset. This clonotype was obtained from a man between 18 and 29 years old in good health. Some clones in this sample may be carry-over from other donors' samples. This chain connects TRBV27 to TRBJ1-2, with unresolved D. Sequenced material: naive CD4+ T cells from PBMCs. Regarding subset: CD45RA+ positively selected. CDR3 coding DNA: TGTGCCAGCAGGACTCTCCCCGACCGAGGTGGCTACACCTTC. This translates into CASRTLPDRGGYTF.